The TCR beta chain described here comes from a study of shared clonotypes between healthy human individuals. Study findings and constraints: Specimens sampled were limited to blood, with tissue repertoires likely differing.

The protocol was immunoSEQ multiplex PCR, while the TCRdb copy is restricted to in-frame clones and leaves out a portion. The sample holds around 700,000 clones; approximately 75% are singletons and the top ten take 1.8%. Donors comprised healthy HIV-negative adults lacking recent acute infections or vaccinations. To note about this clone: What it binds is not known.

The CDR3 covers 13 residues. CDR1 is SGHNT, CDR2 YYREEE, per germline (reference sequence). Trimming took 0 bases from V and 3 from J, leaving 6 bases between them. The chain couples TRBV5-4 to TRBJ2-5; no definite D call. This TCR derives from a woman in her twenties or thirties in good health. The source material was memory CD4+ T cells sorted from blood. Subset meaning: CD45RA-negative fraction. CDR3 nucleotide sequence: TGTGCCAGCAGCTTGGAAGTGGAAGAGACCCAGTACTTC. Translating gives CASSLEVEETQYF.